The table lists the clone carrying this TCR beta chain with a few counts. This entry comes from a study of molecular identifiers for immune sequencing clone quantification. In TCRdb, the PCR reads were re-called with MiXCR into one record per CDR3 protein. Counted here are some 590,000 distinct CDR3 sequences, about 25% occurring once; the ten biggest clones make up 0.78%. V shed 0 bases and J shed 3 bases, with 18 bases lying between them. This CDR3 region has 17 residues. Germline V gene sequence: CDR1 LGHDT, CDR2 YNNKEL (reference sequence). Sequenced material: naive CD8+ T cells from blood, with Jurkat cell RNA spiked in. Documented subset: FACS-sorted CD8+CD4-CCR7+CD45RA+ naive T cells. The rearrangement links TRBV3-1 to TRBJ2-7; TRBD2 is a possible D gene (6 bases). The clonotype was recovered from a human donor in good health. Some libraries in this study had Jurkat cell RNA spiked in. Here the CDR3 DNA reads TGTGCCAGCAGCCAAGAAGTCGGGAGCGAGACCTTCTACGAGCAGTACTTC. The encoded protein is CASSQEVGSETFYEQYF.